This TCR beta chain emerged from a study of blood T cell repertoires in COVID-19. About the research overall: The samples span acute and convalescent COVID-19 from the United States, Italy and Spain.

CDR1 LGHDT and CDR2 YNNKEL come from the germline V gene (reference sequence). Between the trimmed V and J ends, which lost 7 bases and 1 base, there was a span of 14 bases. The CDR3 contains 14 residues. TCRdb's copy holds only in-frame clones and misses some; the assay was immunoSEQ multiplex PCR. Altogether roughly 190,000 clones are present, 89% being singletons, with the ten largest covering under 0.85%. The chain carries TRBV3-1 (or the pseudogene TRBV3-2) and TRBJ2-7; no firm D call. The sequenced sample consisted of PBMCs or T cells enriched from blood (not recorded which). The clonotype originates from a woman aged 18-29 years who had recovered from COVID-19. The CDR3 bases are TGTGCCAGCATATTCCTTAGGCGGTCCTACGAGCAGTACTTC. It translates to CASIFLRRSYEQYF.